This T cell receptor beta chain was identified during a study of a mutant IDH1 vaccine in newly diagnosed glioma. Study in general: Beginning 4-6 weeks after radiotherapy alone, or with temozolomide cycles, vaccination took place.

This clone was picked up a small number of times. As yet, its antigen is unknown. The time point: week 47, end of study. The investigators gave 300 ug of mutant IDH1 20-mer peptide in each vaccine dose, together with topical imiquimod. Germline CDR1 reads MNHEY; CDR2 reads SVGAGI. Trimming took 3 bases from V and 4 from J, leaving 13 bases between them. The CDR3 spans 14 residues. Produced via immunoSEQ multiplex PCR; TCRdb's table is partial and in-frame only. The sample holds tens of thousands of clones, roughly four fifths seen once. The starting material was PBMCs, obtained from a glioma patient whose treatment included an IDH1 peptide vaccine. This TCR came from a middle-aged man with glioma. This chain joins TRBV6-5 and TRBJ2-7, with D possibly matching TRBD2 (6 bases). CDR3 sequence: CASSYSAGYYEQYF. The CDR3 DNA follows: TGTGCCAGCAGTTATTCGGCGGGATATTACGAGCAGTACTTC.